Below are 11 T cell receptor beta chains sequenced from a single sample in a study of T cells in Graves' hyperthyroidism and ophthalmopathy. RNA transcripts provided the source from which TCR beta CDR3 regions were amplified. A first-round RT-PCR of the TCR CDR3 used the HTBI primer set. TCRdb used MiXCR to reprocess the multiplex PCR reads, holding one entry per CDR3 protein. The profile shows fewer than 600,000 distinct CDR3 sequences, 11% to 15% of them singletons. What was sequenced was blood. Receptor source: a woman in her thirties or forties with Graves' hyperthyroidism.

The V gene is TRBV30, the J gene TRBJ2-1, with 14 bases fitting TRBD2. The CDR3 runs to 15 residues. The trim removed 1 base at V and 6 bases at J, leaving 2 bases unmatched. Germline-derived CDR1 and CDR2 are GTSNPN and SVGIG (reference sequence). The DNA of the CDR3 is TGTGCCTGGAGTGGACTAGCGGGAGGGCCCAATGAGCAGTTCTTC. Its translation: CAWSGLAGGPNEQFF. The full variable domain, completed using reference TRBV30 and TRBJ2-1, is SQTIHQWPATLVQPVGSPLSLECTVEGTSNPNLYWYRQAAGRGLQLLFYSVGIGQISSEVPQNLSASRPQDRQFILSSKKLLLSDSGFYLCAWSGLAGGPNEQFFGPGTRLTVL.

The sample holds a few counts of this clonotype. It may be a read error: a sequence one base away is much more abundant. V gene TRBV20-1 combines with J gene TRBJ2-1, with D tentatively TRBD2 (6 bases). Germline CDR1 and CDR2: DFQATT and SNEGSKA (reference sequence). The CDR3 totals 14 residues. For the CDR3, the DNA is TGCAGTGCTGCCCTCGGTAGCGGAAACAATGAGCGGTTCTTC. Translation gives CSAALGSGNNERFF.

This clonotype was seen ten or more times. The V gene is TRBV7-2, the J gene TRBJ2-3; 7 nucleotides align to TRBD1. J gave up 1 base and V 5 bases, and 6 bases lay outside the gene matches. This CDR3 has 15 amino acids. Looked up from germline, CDR1 is SGHTA and CDR2 is FQGNSA. In DNA, the CDR3 is TGTGCCAGCAGCCCCACAGGGGTCGGCACAGATACGCAGTATTTT. Encoded protein: CASSPTGVGTDTQYF.

This clonotype was counted at least ten times. The junction shows a germline mismatch at one end, possibly a read error. The chain recombines TRBV2 with TRBJ2-5; 9 bases line up with TRBD2. This CDR3 is 13 amino acids long. From germline, CDR1 is SNHLY and CDR2 FYNNEI. Here the CDR3 DNA reads TGTGCCAGCAGTACATCCCTAGCGGGACCTCAACACTTC. Its protein product is CASSTSLAGPQHF.

This clonotype was observed many times. The chain joins TRBV20-1 to TRBJ1-5; no reliable D call. The CDR3 is 13 amino acids. CDR1 DFQATT and CDR2 SNEGSKA come from the germline V gene (reference sequence). Trimming removed 1 base at V and 4 bases at J, with 8 bases between. In nucleotides, the CDR3 is TGCAGTGCTAGAGCTGTGGAAAATCAGCCCCAGCATTTT. Protein product: CSARAVENQPQHF.

This rearrangement joins TRBV12-3 or TRBV12-4 to TRBJ2-1; D is ambiguous. There are 12 residues in the CDR3. V was cut by 3 bases and J by 9 bases, with 9 bases left in between. Here the CDR3 reads CASSFGNTEQFF. The CDR3 nucleotides are TGTGCCAGCAGTTTTGGGAACACTGAGCAGTTCTTC.

The genes are TRBV3-1 and TRBJ2-2; D may match TRBD1 or TRBD2 (6 bases each). Trimming removed 1 base at V and 3 bases at J, with 12 bases between. The CDR3 totals 16 residues. Per germline, CDR1 LGHDT and CDR2 YNNKEL (reference sequence). DNA for the CDR3: TGTGCCAGCAGCCAAGTCTCGGGGGCGTACACCGGGGAGCTGTTTTTT. Amino acid sequence: CASSQVSGAYTGELFF.

This clonotype has just a few counts. J is TRBJ2-1 and V is TRBV7-8; maybe TRBD1 (5 bases). Germline lookup yields CDR1 SGHVS and CDR2 FQNEAQ. V was clipped by 0 bases and J by 0 bases, with 12 bases between them. This CDR3 contains 17 residues. The CDR3 loop is CASSLAEGAPSYNEQFF. CDR3 in DNA: TGTGCCAGCAGCTTAGCGGAAGGGGCGCCCTCCTACAATGAGCAGTTCTTC.

The sample holds a few counts of this clonotype. J is TRBJ2-3 and V is TRBV29-1; TRBD1 aligns across 8 bases. CDR1 is SQVTM and CDR2 is ANQGSEA in the germline V gene. This CDR3 is 12 amino acids long. Germline trimming cut 4 bases from V and 4 bases from J; bases unmatched to any gene: 1. CDR3 sequence: CSVAGGSDTQYF. The CDR3 coding sequence is TGCAGCGTTGCAGGGGGCTCAGATACGCAGTATTTT.

The CDR3 coding sequence is TGCGCCAGCAGCTTGGGAGGGACTCTTCAAGAGACCCAGTACTTC. Translation: CASSLGGTLQETQYF. The rearrangement links TRBV5-1 to TRBJ2-5; tentatively, D is TRBD2 (6 bases). CDR1 is SGHRS, CDR2 YFSETQ, per germline. This CDR3 is 15 amino acids long. V shed 0 bases and J shed 2 bases, with 11 bases lying between them.

This clonotype turned up a few times. The chain carries TRBV11-2 and TRBJ2-1, with TRBD1 identical over 8 bases. J lost 6 bases, V lost 5 bases, and 12 bases had no gene match. CDR1 is SGHAT and CDR2 is FQNNGV in the germline V gene. This CDR3 is built from 16 residues. CDR3 sequence reads: CASSKLTDRASNEQFF. The DNA of the CDR3 is TGTGCCAGCAGCAAATTAACGGACAGGGCGAGCAATGAGCAGTTCTTC.